The entry that follows covers one TCR beta chain sequence. This specimen belongs to a study of blood T cell repertoires in COVID-19. Background on the study: The United States, Italy and Spain were the sources of the acute and convalescent COVID-19 samples. T cells, B-cell-depleted T cells, or PBMCs supplied cDNA or gDNA.

The authors' processing: Reference gene primer amplification gave estimated nucleated cell counts. Data came from immunoSEQ multiplex PCR; TCRdb stores just in-frame clones and leaves some out. V, J and clone size reflect that table, while D and trimming were determined from the DNA. Of approximately 140,000 clones in the sample, approximately 82% were seen once. The receptor was derived from a man aged 40-49 years with active or convalescent COVID-19. Sequencing input: peripheral blood.

In DNA form, the CDR3 reads TGTGCCATCAGTGAGTCCCCCTTTCGGGGTTGGGAGGATTCACCCCTCCACTTT. Protein product: CAISESPFRGWEDSPLHF. The V gene is TRBV10-3, the J gene TRBJ1-6; D gene uncertain. The CDR3 is 18 residues long. Trimming left V 0 bases short and J 8 bases short, with 20 bases between. Germline V gives CDR1 ENHRY, CDR2 SYGVKD.